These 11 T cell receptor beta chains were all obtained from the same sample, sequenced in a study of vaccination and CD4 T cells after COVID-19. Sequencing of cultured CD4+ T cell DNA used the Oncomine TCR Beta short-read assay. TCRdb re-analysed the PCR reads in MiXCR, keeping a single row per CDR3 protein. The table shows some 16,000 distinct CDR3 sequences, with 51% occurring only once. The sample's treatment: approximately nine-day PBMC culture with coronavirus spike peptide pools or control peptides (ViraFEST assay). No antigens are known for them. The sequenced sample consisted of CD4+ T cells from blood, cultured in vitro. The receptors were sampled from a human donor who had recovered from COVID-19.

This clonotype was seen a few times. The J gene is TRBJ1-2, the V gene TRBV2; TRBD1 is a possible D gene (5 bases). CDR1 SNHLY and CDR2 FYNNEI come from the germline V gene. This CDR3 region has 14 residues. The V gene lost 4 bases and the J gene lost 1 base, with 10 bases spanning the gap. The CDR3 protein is CASSGGRINYGYTF. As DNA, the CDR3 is TGTGCCAGCAGTGGGGGCAGAATTAACTATGGCTACACCTTC.

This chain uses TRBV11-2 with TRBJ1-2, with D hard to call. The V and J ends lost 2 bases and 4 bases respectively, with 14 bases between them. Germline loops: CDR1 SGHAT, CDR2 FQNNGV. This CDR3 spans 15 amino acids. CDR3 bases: TGTGCCAGCAGCTTACGGGAGTCCCAGAGCTATGGCTACACCTTC. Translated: CASSLRESQSYGYTF.

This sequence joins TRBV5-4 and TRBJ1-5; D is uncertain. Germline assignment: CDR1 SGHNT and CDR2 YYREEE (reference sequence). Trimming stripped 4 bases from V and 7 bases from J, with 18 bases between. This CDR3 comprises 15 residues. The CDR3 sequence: CASSPDPSSRQPQHF. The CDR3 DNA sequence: TGTGCCAGCAGCCCTGACCCATCGTCCCGCCAGCCCCAGCATTTT.

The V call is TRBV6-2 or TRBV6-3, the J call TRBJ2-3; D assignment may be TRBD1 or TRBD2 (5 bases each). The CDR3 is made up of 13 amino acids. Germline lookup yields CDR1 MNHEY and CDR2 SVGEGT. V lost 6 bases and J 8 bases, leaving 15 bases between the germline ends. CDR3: CASRPPGPSTQYF. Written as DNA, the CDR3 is TGTGCCAGCAGGCCGCCGGGGCCCAGTACGCAGTATTTT.

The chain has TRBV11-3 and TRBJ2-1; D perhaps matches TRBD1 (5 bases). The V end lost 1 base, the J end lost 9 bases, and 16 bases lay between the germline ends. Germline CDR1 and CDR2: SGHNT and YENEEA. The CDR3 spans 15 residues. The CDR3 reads CASSLVGQVIGEQFF. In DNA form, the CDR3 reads TGTGCCAGCAGCTTAGTGGGGCAGGTTATAGGTGAGCAGTTCTTC.

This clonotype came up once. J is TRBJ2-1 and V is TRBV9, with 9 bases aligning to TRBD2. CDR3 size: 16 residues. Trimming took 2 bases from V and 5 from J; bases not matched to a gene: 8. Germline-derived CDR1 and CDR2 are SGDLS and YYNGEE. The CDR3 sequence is CASSVRPGLANNEQFF. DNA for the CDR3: TGTGCCAGCAGCGTCAGGCCAGGACTAGCGAACAATGAGCAGTTCTTC.

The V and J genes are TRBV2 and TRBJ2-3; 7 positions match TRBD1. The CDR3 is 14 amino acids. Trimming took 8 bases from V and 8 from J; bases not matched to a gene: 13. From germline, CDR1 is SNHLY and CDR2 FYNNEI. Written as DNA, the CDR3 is TGTGCCAGCTCAGTAAGCGCCCCAGGGGGTACGCAGTATTTT. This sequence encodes CASSVSAPGGTQYF.

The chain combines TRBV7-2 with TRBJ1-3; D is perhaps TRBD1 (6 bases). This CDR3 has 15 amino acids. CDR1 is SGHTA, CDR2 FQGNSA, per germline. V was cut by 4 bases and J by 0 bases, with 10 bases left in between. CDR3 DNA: TGTGCCAGCAGCTCCGACAGGAACTCTGGAAACACCATATATTTT. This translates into CASSSDRNSGNTIYF.

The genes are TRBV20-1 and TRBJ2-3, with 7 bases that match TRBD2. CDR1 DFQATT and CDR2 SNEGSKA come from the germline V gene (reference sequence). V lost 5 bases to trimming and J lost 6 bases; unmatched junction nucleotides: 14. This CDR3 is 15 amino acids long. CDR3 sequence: CSAHPASGPTDTQYF. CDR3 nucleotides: TGCAGTGCTCATCCCGCTAGCGGCCCCACGGATACGCAGTATTTT.

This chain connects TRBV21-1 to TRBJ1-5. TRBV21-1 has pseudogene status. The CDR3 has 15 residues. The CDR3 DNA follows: TGTGCCAGCAGCAAGGGTGGCACTGGGAGTCAGCCCCAGCATTTT. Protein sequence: CASSKGGTGSQPQHF.

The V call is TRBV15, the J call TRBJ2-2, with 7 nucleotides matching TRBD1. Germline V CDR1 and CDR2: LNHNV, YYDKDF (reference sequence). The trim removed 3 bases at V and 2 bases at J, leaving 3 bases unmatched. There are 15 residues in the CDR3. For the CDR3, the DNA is TGTGCCACCAGCAGGGACAGGATAAACACCGGGGAGCTGTTTTTT. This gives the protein CATSRDRINTGELFF.